These 8 T cell receptor beta chains share one sample of origin, sequenced in a study of cytomegalovirus exposure and HLA in healthy donors. PCR amplification relied on 60 Vbeta primers (plus 13 Jbeta primers). The protocol was immunoSEQ multiplex PCR, while the TCRdb copy is restricted to in-frame clones and leaves out a portion. The sample holds roughly 120,000 clones; 60% to 85% are singletons and the top ten take 1% to 1.5%. Sequenced material: PBMCs. These TCRs come from a woman aged 25-40 years in good health and CMV-seronegative.

V is TRBV19 and J is TRBJ1-1; tentative D call: TRBD1 (5 bases). CDR3 size: 14 residues. V gave up 5 bases and J gave up 4 bases, with 14 bases separating them. From germline, CDR1 is LNHDA and CDR2 SQIVND (reference sequence). CDR3 in amino acids: CASSRGLSLTEAFF. The CDR3 DNA follows: TGTGCCAGTAGTCGGGGACTTTCGCTCACTGAAGCTTTCTTT.

The chain combines TRBV6-1 with TRBJ2-2; D not certain. The ends were cut back, 7 bases at V and 2 bases at J, with 11 bases in the middle. CDR3 length: 14 residues. Germline V CDR1 and CDR2: MNHNS, SASEGT. The CDR3: CASTAELNTGELFF. The CDR3 DNA follows: TGTGCCAGCACGGCGGAACTAAACACCGGGGAGCTGTTTTTT.

The rearrangement uses TRBV5-4 and TRBJ1-2, with TRBD1 identical over 7 bases. Trimming cost V 4 bases and J 3 bases; bases outside gene matches: 9. This CDR3 is built from 15 residues. Germline values: CDR1 SGHNT, CDR2 YYREEE (reference sequence). The CDR3 nucleotides are TGTGCCAGCAGCGACGACAGGGACTCTTACTATGGCTACACCTTC. Amino acid sequence: CASSDDRDSYYGYTF.

The chain joins TRBV29-1 to TRBJ1-2, with unresolved D. With 4 bases removed from V and 8 bases from J, the gap between germline ends came to 23 bases. CDR3 length: 15 residues. Germline V lookup: CDR1 SQVTM, CDR2 ANQGSEA. In DNA, the CDR3 is TGCAGCGTTGTAATTCTGCCCGTCTTTCTATACGGCTACACCTTC. Translating it yields CSVVILPVFLYGYTF.

V is TRBV19 and J is TRBJ1-2; D call uncertain. V was cut by 2 bases and J by 4 bases, with 14 bases left in between. The CDR3 extends over 15 amino acids. Germline values: CDR1 LNHDA, CDR2 SQIVND (reference sequence). The DNA for the CDR3 is TGTGCCAGTAGTATAATGGGCCCCCCATCCTATGGCTACACCTTC. Its translation: CASSIMGPPSYGYTF.

J is TRBJ2-1 and V is TRBV27; unclear D gene. CDR1 is MNHEY and CDR2 is SMNVEV in the germline V gene (reference sequence). The CDR3 spans 14 residues. V was trimmed by 7 bases and J by 6 bases, leaving 16 bases between them. The CDR3 region has the DNA TGTGCCAGCAACGAGGTGGGTGGCGGCAATGAGCAGTTCTTC. This gives the protein CASNEVGGGNEQFF.

The rearrangement uses TRBV15 and TRBJ2-7; D gene unclear. Trimming shortened V by 1 base and J by 2 bases, and 12 bases separated the two germline ends. Germline-derived CDR1 and CDR2 are LNHNV and YYDKDF (reference sequence). The length of the CDR3 is 15 residues. The CDR3 spells CATSRVEYGAYEQYF. CDR3 DNA sequence: TGTGCCACCAGCAGAGTCGAGTACGGAGCCTACGAGCAGTACTTC.

V is TRBV28 and J is TRBJ2-1; 12 bases are a match to TRBD2. The CDR3 covers 17 residues. Germline V gene data show CDR1 as MDHEN and CDR2 as SYDVKM. V gave up 3 bases and J gave up 5 bases; unmatched junction bases: 8. CDR3 DNA sequence: TGTGCCAGCAGTTTGCCCCTTCGACTAGCGGGAGACAATGAGCAGTTCTTC. It yields the protein CASSLPLRLAGDNEQFF.